The clone carrying this TCR beta chain was seen only once. With a much larger clone just one base away, this may be a read error. TCRdb analysed the reads with MiXCR anew, one entry per CDR3 protein. The sample has roughly 250,000 distinct CDR3 sequences; more than 25% are singletons. The sample originates from a study of kidney transplant recipient with SARS-CoV-2 infection. The germline V gene encodes CDR1 SGHRS and CDR2 YFSETQ. V lost 4 bases, J lost 1 base, and 14 bases lay in between. The CDR3 runs 15 residues. The gene calls are TRBV5-1 and TRBJ1-1; no clear D. The clonotype was recovered from a young adult male patient who had COVID-19 and was a kidney transplant recipient. Some T cells may have come from the graft donor. The sequencing here drew on a blood sample, taken at baseline and around day 120 from a kidney transplant recipient. The CDR3 spells CASSEGRMENTEAFF. The CDR3 nucleotides are TGCGCCAGCAGCGAAGGACGGATGGAGAACACTGAAGCTTTCTTT.